Following are 21 T cell receptor beta chains from one sample sequenced in a study of T cell responses to AZD1222 COVID-19 vaccine. TCRdb keeps only in-frame clones here, not all; method: immunoSEQ multiplex PCR. The table records roughly 120,000 clones, around 90% of them present only once. Here the sequenced sample was peripheral blood, taken on day 0 of AZD1222 vaccination. Every receptor here comes from an adult in good health.

On this clone: No conserved phenylalanine or tryptophan ends this CDR3, so it is likely a read error. The limits of the CDR3 on the DNA are not certain, so only TCRdb's listed CDR3 is given. J is TRBJ1-1 and V is TRBV21-1. TRBV21-1 is reported as a pseudogene. The CDR3 is 11 residues long, ends included. CDR3 region: CASSKESIRRQ.

V usage is TRBV28 and J usage is TRBJ1-3; D uncertain. Trimming stripped 4 bases from V and 3 bases from J, with 13 bases between. Germline CDR1 is MDHEN and CDR2 is SYDVKM. There are 15 residues in the CDR3. CDR3 in amino acids: CASSSPPRGGNTIYF. The CDR3 nucleotides read TGTGCCAGCAGTTCACCCCCACGTGGTGGAAACACCATATATTTT.

The gene calls are TRBV6-6 and TRBJ2-7; TRBD2 aligns across 7 bases. The V gene's germline CDR1 is MNHNY and CDR2 SVGAGI (reference sequence). This CDR3 contains 17 residues. The trim removed 5 bases at V and 3 bases at J, leaving 16 bases unmatched. CDR3 residues: CASSPDGGGSEFYEQYF. Here the CDR3 DNA reads TGTGCCAGCAGTCCGGACGGTGGCGGGAGTGAGTTCTACGAGCAGTACTTC.

The gene calls are TRBV3-1 (or the pseudogene TRBV3-2) and TRBJ2-2; 8 nucleotides agree with TRBD1. V shed 5 bases, J shed 7 bases, and the junction held 9 bases outside the gene matches. Germline values: CDR1 LGHDT, CDR2 YNNKEL (reference sequence). This CDR3 spans 15 amino acids. CDR3 sequence reads: CASSSGTGAIGELFF. The CDR3 DNA sequence: TGTGCCAGCAGCTCCGGGACAGGAGCGATCGGGGAGCTGTTTTTT.

This clone was detected only a few times. V gene TRBV11-2 combines with J gene TRBJ1-6, with D possibly matching TRBD1 (6 bases). V lost 10 bases and J 12 bases, leaving 25 bases between the germline ends. Germline loops: CDR1 SGHAT, CDR2 FQNNGV. The CDR3 contains 15 residues. CDR3 residues: CATQKDARTDGPLHF. CDR3 in DNA: TGTGCCACGCAAAAGGATGCCCGGACAGACGGACCCCTCCACTTT.

The chain has TRBV7-2 and TRBJ1-4; no clear D gene. Germline CDR1 SGHTA, CDR2 FQGNSA. This CDR3 has 13 amino acids. Trimming took off 2 bases at V and 4 bases at J, with 5 bases between the two ends. CDR3 DNA: TGTGCCAGCAGCTTAAGCCGTAATGAAAAACTGTTTTTT. Residues: CASSLSRNEKLFF.

This sequence joins TRBV12-3 or TRBV12-4 and TRBJ1-5; D remains unclear. V lost 1 base to trimming and J lost 5 bases, with 6 bases between them. This CDR3 is 13 amino acids long. CDR3 loop: CASSLGAYQPQHF. The CDR3 nucleotides read TGTGCCAGCAGTTTAGGGGCGTATCAGCCCCAGCATTTT.

This clone was detected only once. The rearrangement uses TRBV30 and TRBJ2-1, with 7 bases that match TRBD2. The CDR3 consists of 14 residues. The trim removed 5 bases at V and 4 bases at J, leaving 8 bases unmatched. Germline V gene data show CDR1 as GTSNPN and CDR2 as SVGIG (reference sequence). In nucleotides, the CDR3 is TGTGCCTGGGTTCGGGAGGCCAGATACAATGAGCAGTTCTTC. Its translation: CAWVREARYNEQFF. The full variable domain, with the rest looked up from reference TRBV30 and TRBJ2-1, is SQTIHQWPATLVQPVGSPLSLECTVEGTSNPNLYWYRQAAGRGLQLLFYSVGIGQISSEVPQNLSASRPQDRQFILSSKKLLLSDSGFYLCAWVREARYNEQFFGPGTRLTVL.

The chain uses TRBV19 and TRBJ1-4; 7 bases map to TRBD1. This CDR3 is 13 amino acids long. Germline CDR1 and CDR2: LNHDA and SQIVND (reference sequence). J lost 5 bases, V lost 6 bases, and 3 bases had no gene match. The CDR3 sequence is CASRNRGNEKLFF. The CDR3, as DNA: TGTGCCAGTAGGAACAGGGGAAATGAAAAACTGTTTTTT.

V and J are TRBV28 and TRBJ2-5; D remains ambiguous. Germline V gene lookup returns CDR1 MDHEN and CDR2 SYDVKM. There are 12 residues in the CDR3. V lost 5 bases, J lost 4 bases, and 8 bases lay in between. This CDR3 is CASSSRRETQYF. The CDR3, as DNA: TGTGCCAGCAGTAGTCGGCGAGAGACCCAGTACTTC.

The chain uses TRBV7-2 and TRBJ2-7; a weak D match, TRBD1 (5 bases). There are 13 residues in the CDR3. The germline CDR1 and CDR2 sequences are SGHTA and FQGNSA. The ends were cut back, 7 bases at V and 3 bases at J, with 13 bases in the middle. CDR3 loop: CASNPSQGYEQYF. The DNA for the CDR3 is TGTGCCAGCAATCCGAGTCAGGGCTACGAGCAGTACTTC. Drawing the rest from reference TRBV7-2 and TRBJ2-7, the complete variable domain is GAGVSQSPSNKVTEKGKDVELRCDPISGHTALYWYRQSLGQGLEFLIYFQGNSAPDKSGLPSDRFSAERTGGSVSTLTIQRTQQEDSAVYLCASNPSQGYEQYFGPGTRLTVT.

The chain has TRBV21-1 and TRBJ1-4. TRBV21-1 is a listed pseudogene. The CDR3 loop spans 16 amino acids. This CDR3 reads CARREGPFLGNEKLFF. CDR3 nucleotide sequence: TGTGCCAGGAGGGAAGGGCCCTTTTTGGGGAATGAAAAACTGTTTTTT.

Comments on this clone: Germline and junction disagree at one end, which may indicate a read error. This chain joins TRBV6-5 and TRBJ2-7; D gene unclear. The CDR3 contains 14 residues. The germline V gene has CDR1 MNHEY and CDR2 SVGAGI. Here the CDR3 reads CASSRGRNTYGQYF. In nucleotides, the CDR3 is TGTGCCAGCAGCCGCGGACGGAATACGTACGGGCAGTACTTC.

V and J are TRBV3-1 (or the pseudogene TRBV3-2) and TRBJ2-5; D is uncertain. There are 15 residues in the CDR3. V was trimmed by 2 bases and J by 2 bases, leaving 12 bases between them. CDR1 LGHDT and CDR2 YNNKEL come from the germline V gene (reference sequence). The CDR3 nucleotides are TGTGCCAGCAGCCAAAGCCCTGGATTACAAGAGACCCAGTACTTC. Translated, it gives CASSQSPGLQETQYF.

The gene calls are TRBV2 and TRBJ2-7, with unresolved D. The CDR3 is 12 amino acids. In germline, CDR1 is SNHLY, CDR2 FYNNEI. The V end lost 4 bases, the J end lost 6 bases, and 10 bases lay between the germline ends. The CDR3 DNA reads TGTGCCAGCAGTGCCTACCCCCGCGAGCAGTACTTC. It yields the protein CASSAYPREQYF.

This clone was counted between two and nine times. The V gene is TRBV30, the J gene TRBJ2-1; TRBD1 might be the D (6 bases). This CDR3 is 15 amino acids long. Germline V gene sequence: CDR1 GTSNPN, CDR2 SVGIG (reference sequence). Trimming removed 2 bases from V and 6 bases from J, with 17 bases in between. CDR3 coding DNA: TGTGCCTGGAGTCCACCGAGGGGGACGCGCAATGAGCAGTTCTTC. This sequence encodes CAWSPPRGTRNEQFF.

The chain joins TRBV6-1 to TRBJ2-5, with 7 nucleotides matching TRBD2. After removal of 1 base from V and 5 bases from J, the junction contained 7 bases not matched to a gene. The CDR3 has 15 residues. CDR1 and CDR2 (germline): MNHNS, SASEGT. CDR3 region: CASSEGSGDWETQYF. Here the CDR3 DNA reads TGTGCCAGCAGTGAAGGAAGCGGGGACTGGGAGACCCAGTACTTC.

V is TRBV2 and J is TRBJ1-1, with a tentative D call TRBD1 (5 bases). V lost 6 bases to trimming and J lost 7 bases, with 21 bases between them. The CDR3 runs to 15 residues. The germline V gene encodes CDR1 SNHLY and CDR2 FYNNEI. The CDR3 DNA is TGTGCCAGCAGGGCATTAGGGACCTACTTCGGTGAAGCTTTCTTT. Encoded protein: CASRALGTYFGEAFF. Supplemented by reference TRBV2 and TRBJ1-1, the full variable domain reads EPEVTQTPSHQVTQMGQEVILRCVPISNHLYFYWYRQILGQKVEFLVSFYNNEISEKSEIFDDQFSVERPDGSNFTLKIRSTKLEDSAMYFCASRALGTYFGEAFFGQGTRLTVV.

The chain uses TRBV28 and TRBJ1-3; 7 positions match TRBD1. Per germline, CDR1 MDHEN and CDR2 SYDVKM. The trim removed 5 bases at V and 2 bases at J, leaving 6 bases unmatched. CDR3 length equals 15 residues. The CDR3 protein is CASSLDRAAGNTIYF. The CDR3 DNA reads TGTGCCAGCAGTCTTGACAGGGCGGCTGGAAACACCATATATTTT.

This chain connects TRBV11-2 to TRBJ1-6, with TRBD1 as a possible D gene (6 bases). Germline CDR1 SGHAT, CDR2 FQNNGV. V lost 5 bases and J 7 bases, leaving 18 bases between the germline ends. This CDR3 spans 16 amino acids. The CDR3 reads CASSQGSLRANSPLHF. As DNA, the CDR3 is TGTGCCAGCAGCCAGGGGTCACTCAGGGCAAATTCACCCCTCCACTTT.

This sequence joins TRBV29-1 and TRBJ2-2, with 10 bases matching TRBD1. This CDR3 comprises 14 residues. Looked up from germline, CDR1 is SQVTM and CDR2 is ANQGSEA. With V trimmed by 1 base and J by 6 bases, 2 bases remained unmatched. The CDR3 DNA follows: TGCAGCGTTGAAGTCGGGACAGGGGCCGGGGAGCTGTTTTTT. Protein: CSVEVGTGAGELFF.